This T cell receptor (beta chain) is drawn from a study of cytomegalovirus exposure and HLA in healthy donors (dated by TCRdb to the late 2010s). Regarding the complete study: In an earlier analysis of under 600 of the donors, about 270 Gb of sequence data and 90 million to 120 million unique TCR beta sequences from 180 million or so T cells were reported. An early release covering just under 650 HLA-typed donors comprised 250 to 350 gigabases of sequencing data and tens of millions of unique TCR sequences. Among the roughly 400 genotyped donors, about 85% belonged to the genetic ancestry cluster associated with self-reported Caucasian donors. The study aimed to test whether cataloging public T cell receptors could reveal signatures of past pathogen exposure. The T cell repertoires of 550 to 850 subjects were profiled by immunosequencing and related to cytomegalovirus serostatus. A separate validation cohort of approximately 120 different subjects was used in addition to the roughly 700-subject first cohort. To predict cytomegalovirus infection status, the study brought together high-throughput TCR immunosequencing, statistical association of individual TCRs with disease status, and machine learning. To study patterns of TCR occurrence, a later analysis re-analyzed previously published TCR beta repertoires from more than 550 donors and added high-resolution HLA genotyping. The later analysis used no new phenotypic data to find candidate immune exposures, relying instead on TCR beta sequences and their occurrence across donors. To decide whether each TCR beta V gene segment behaved as functional or pseudogenic, an earlier analysis of approximately 600 of the donors relied on high-throughput TCR beta sequencing. Donor age, sex, ethnicity and CMV serostatus were collected together with the repertoire data. A later genetic analysis used genome-wide SNP genotypes for about three fifths of the 666 donors, treating that subset as a discovery cohort. Every repertoire in the discovery cohort had been generated on one and the same sequencing platform. HLA typing covered class I and class II loci at four-digit resolution. The number of donors typed differed by locus, with roughly 620-630 for A, B, C, DRB1 and DQB1, approximately 500 for DQA1, 600 to 610 for DPA1, and under 490 for DPB1. Several DR-DQ haplotypes were handled as single units for association and clustering because linkage in the cohort was strong. Among approximately 370 genotyped donors of the cohort, an average of roughly 230,000 unique TCR beta nucleotide sequences was sequenced per donor, of which roughly 18% were non-productive.

The cohort comprised 670 or so healthy bone marrow donors. At the time of sampling, all cohort members were nominally healthy, though unrecorded immune exposures were likely present. The donor tested CMV seropositive and was one of the 289 seropositive cohort members. A peripheral blood sample was provided by each donor, and peripheral blood mononuclear cells were used for TCR beta sequencing. The Qiagen DNeasy Blood Extraction Kit was used to extract genomic DNA from the blood cell samples. Overall results and qualifications from the work: A later analysis associated about 18,000 TCR beta sequences with specific HLA alleles at a false discovery rate of 0.05. Linkage disequilibrium might explain the correlated functional status among segregating V segments, but an unknown experimental factor could not be ruled out. When HLA alleles, especially DR and DQ, strongly co-occurred, TCR associations were difficult to assign to individual alleles. Most CMV-associated TCR beta chains appeared to be HLA-restricted in a later analysis, and the HLA associations seemed to be driven largely by CMV exposure. Roughly uniform sequencing depth across donors was assumed in presence/absence analyses, although this assumption may not hold. HLA typing was unavailable for some donors at each locus, so association tests used only the typed subset. Compared with equally common non-associated chains, HLA-associated TCR beta chains in a later analysis were more clonally expanded and had lower generation probabilities. A further reported finding was that TCR beta sequences accurately predicted the HLA-A and HLA-B alleles for most subjects in the first cohort. In a later genetic analysis, fewer N-insertions in productive TCRs were reported among donors in an Asian-associated ancestry cluster than the roughly 700-donor mean. In both the original and validation cohorts, the classifier was reported to diagnose cytomegalovirus status with high specificity and sensitivity. The authors suggested that the approach could potentially be extended to other disease states and immunological phenotypes. Broadly in line with IMGT annotations, most TCR beta V segments showed up in productive rearrangements about 87% or about 30% of the time in an earlier analysis of several hundred of the donors. The study listed 164 TCR beta chains as associated with cytomegalovirus. Around 16 rarely observed V segments, including chromosome 9 orphons, were excluded from the earlier analysis of about 500 of the donors because counts were too low. A later analysis reported that several top co-occurrence clusters appeared linked to parvovirus B19, influenza, CMV and Epstein-Barr virus. In vitro tests confirmed that three of the cytomegalovirus-associated TCR beta chains recognize cytomegalovirus antigens. In a later analysis, the rate of TCR association differed among HLA loci, with DRB1 alleles having the most associated TCRs and HLA-C alleles having the fewest. In this cohort, only TCR beta chains were sequenced, and detectable features were limited by the absence of alpha or paired-chain data. A later genetic analysis associated a missense DCLRE1C variant with V-gene and J-gene trimming of TCR beta chains, and an independent cohort replicated the association. A cluster of highly shared sequence variants was judged likely to be a technical artifact of the sequencing pipeline. While some public TCRs were present in many individuals, most TCR sequences turned up only very rarely across donors. Immune exposure information for the cohort was limited to CMV serostatus. Some IMGT-functional V segments, including TRBV6-2 and TRBV6-3, could not be told apart with the 87-base-pair reads, so those segments were excluded.

From V the trimming removes 3 bases and from J it removes 7 bases, while the gene matches leave 12 bases of the junction unaccounted for. Sequences SGDLS (CDR1) and YYNGEE (CDR2) are obtained from the germline V gene. From cysteine to phenylalanine, the CDR3 is 15 amino acids long. Just CDR3 DNA is preserved here, 45 bases in frame from base 1. This clone was counted between two and nine times. Which antigen it targets is not known. No much larger clonotype is one base removed from it; base qualities were not supplied. Libraries were made using the immunoSEQ multiplex PCR assay. The multiplex PCR relied on a mix of 60 forward primers for TCR Vbeta segments and 13 reverse primers for TCR Jbeta segments. Amplification of the CDR3 region of rearranged TCR beta genes was performed with a multiplex PCR assay on genomic DNA. The amplified TCR beta libraries were sequenced on the Illumina HiSeq System as 87-base-pair reads. The authors processed their data as follows. A later analysis counted about 80 million unique TCR beta chains across the 670 or so repertoires, and some 12 million of these chains were shared by at least two donors. Raw reads were error-corrected and collapsed into unique sequences by a nearest-neighbor algorithm in which closely related sequences were merged to remove PCR and sequencing errors. V, D and J gene segments were assigned by aligning CDR3 sequences to IMGT reference sequences. Each retained sequence needed at least a six-nucleotide match to both a V gene segment and a J gene segment. A rearrangement counted as productive if the CDR3 had no stop codons and remained in frame with V and J, and every other rearrangement counted as non-productive. Following IMGT convention, CDR3 was defined as the stretch from the second conserved V-encoded cysteine up to the conserved J-encoded phenylalanine. Sequences without an unambiguous match to a single V gene segment were excluded from the earlier analysis of 450 to 750 of the donors. An earlier analysis of over 450 of the donors classified V segments as functional when productive rearrangements were above 56.7% and as segregating when the standard deviation between donors was above 5%. A statistical classification framework was built for diagnosing cytomegalovirus status from the catalog of TCR beta chain sequences. A later analysis assigned V and J genes by comparing TCR nucleotide sequences with IMGT/GENE-DB human TR gene sequences. Using the TCRdist pipeline, a later analysis assigned CDR3 sequences along with most-parsimonious VDJ recombination scenarios. In a later analysis, each TCR beta chain was defined by its CDR3 amino acid sequence together with its V-gene family, and reads lacking a unique V-gene family were excluded. In a later analysis, approximately 640 highly shared, low-generation-probability nucleotide sequences were removed to address suspected cross-contamination and a sequencing artifact. In a later analysis, a clonal expansion index was calculated for each public chain from normalized within-repertoire ranks of inferred template counts. In a later analysis, generation probabilities were computed using a VDJ recombination model fitted to out-of-frame rearrangements, and the results were checked against IGoR. Hypergeometric tests were used in a later analysis to score TCR-TCR, TCR-HLA and TCR-CMV co-occurrence, with a repertoire-size bias correction applied to the TCR pairs. A later analysis estimated false discovery rates by permuting HLA or CMV assignments 20 times. A later analysis grouped co-occurring TCRs with DBSCAN, adding TCRdist sequence similarity when clustering within HLA-allele-positive subsets. For co-occurrence clustering, repertoires with fewer than 30,000 or more than 120,000 public chains were excluded, along with five or six repertoires with anomalous nucleotide sharing. Entries here come from immuneACCESS through TCRdb and include only in-frame sequences with V and J called. Some clones fail to appear in such tables; in the studies checked, an unresolved V gene covers under half of the shortfall, and the cause of the remainder is unknown. For V, J and clone size, that table is used; D and trimming come from the DNA. In this sample the table shows approximately 110,000 clones, around 76% of which occur a single time. 13% of the sample belongs to the ten largest clones.

What was sequenced was PBMCs. The receptor comes from a woman aged 55-69 years in good health and CMV-seropositive. The V and J genes are TRBV9 and TRBJ2-7, with TRBD2 identical over 8 junction bases. The CDR3 region: CASSAGTRGIGEQYF. Read as DNA, the sequence is TGTGCCAGCAGCGCCGGGACTAGGGGCATAGGGGAGCAGTACTTC.